Listed here are 22 T cell receptor beta chains from one sample, sequenced in a study of regulatory T cells in long-lasting Graves disease. Both iRepertoire HTBI primers and Arm-PCR of CDR3 regions were used to build the TCR beta libraries. TCRdb re-analysed the multiplex PCR reads in MiXCR, keeping a single row per CDR3 protein. The table records over 300,000 distinct CDR3 sequences, around 19% of them present only once. The time point denotes: persistent/refractory GD, antithyroid drugs over 5 years with positive TRAb. PBMC RNA served as the TCR library source. This material consisted of peripheral blood mononuclear cells (PBMCs), taken when the disease was refractory, from a patient treated with antithyroid drugs. The receptors originated from a female donor with Graves disease.

This clonotype was observed at least ten times. The chain combines TRBV6-1 with TRBJ2-5, with 7 bases fitting TRBD1. V was pared by 5 bases and J by 2 bases, with 8 bases of the junction left unmatched. The CDR3 consists of 15 residues. The germline gives CDR1 MNHNS, CDR2 SASEGT. CDR3 nucleotide sequence: TGTGCCAGCAGTCACAGAGGCAGGGGGCAAGAGACCCAGTACTTC. Its translation is CASSHRGRGQETQYF.

The chain joins TRBV29-1 to TRBJ1-1; D call uncertain. Germline values: CDR1 SQVTM, CDR2 ANQGSEA. Trimming pared 7 bases from V and 2 bases from J, leaving 14 bases between. The CDR3 is made up of 13 amino acids. This CDR3 reads CSAHGLLNTEAFF. In DNA, the CDR3 is TGCAGCGCCCACGGACTGTTAAACACTGAAGCTTTCTTT.

This clonotype was detected ten times or more. The V call is TRBV7-2, the J call TRBJ1-2, with D tentatively TRBD1 (5 bases). The germline CDR1 and CDR2 sequences are SGHTA and FQGNSA. V was trimmed by 4 bases and J by 2 bases, leaving 14 bases between them. CDR3 length: 15 residues. DNA of the CDR3: TGTGCCAGCAGCTACTCCCAGGGAACAAACTATGGCTACACCTTC. Amino acids: CASSYSQGTNYGYTF.

In this sample, this clonotype turned up many times. The genes are TRBV28 and TRBJ2-7; TRBD1 or TRBD2 may be the D gene (6 bases each). This CDR3 has 19 residues. Germline CDR1 is MDHEN and CDR2 is SYDVKM. The V gene lost 3 bases and the J gene lost 4 bases, with 28 bases spanning the gap. The CDR3 DNA reads as TGTGCCAGCAGTTTTATGGGTGGGGGGCTCAGCCGGCTCGGTTACGAGCAGTACTTC. Encoded protein: CASSFMGGGLSRLGYEQYF.

V usage is TRBV19 and J usage is TRBJ1-5; TRBD1 agrees at 7 bases. The CDR3 is 15 amino acids. J gave up 3 bases and V 7 bases, and 9 bases lay outside the gene matches. CDR1 is LNHDA and CDR2 is SQIVND in the germline V gene (reference sequence). CDR3 protein: CASIATTGVNQPQHF. CDR3 coding DNA: TGTGCCAGTATAGCAACTACAGGGGTCAATCAGCCCCAGCATTTT.

The chain carries TRBV4-1 and TRBJ2-5; unclear D gene. This CDR3 comprises 13 residues. Germline V CDR1 and CDR2: MGHRA, YSYEKL. Trimming shortened V by 1 base and J by 0 bases, and 3 bases separated the two germline ends. The CDR3 loop is CASSQGHQETQYF. CDR3 nucleotides: TGCGCCAGCAGCCAAGGGCACCAAGAGACCCAGTACTTC.

This clonotype was seen repeatedly, ten times or more. The chain couples TRBV6-5 to TRBJ1-4; D is possibly TRBD1 (5 bases). The germline V gene encodes CDR1 MNHEY and CDR2 SVGAGI. CDR3 length: 14 residues. Trimming took off 4 bases at V and 4 bases at J, with 10 bases between the two ends. The CDR3 is CASSWGRINEKLFF. The CDR3 DNA is TGTGCCAGCAGTTGGGGACGGATTAATGAAAAACTGTTTTTT.

The V gene is TRBV4-1, the J gene TRBJ1-3; TRBD1 is a possible D gene (6 bases). Germline loops: CDR1 MGHRA, CDR2 YSYEKL. The V end was cut by 0 bases, the J end by 3 bases, with 12 bases between. The CDR3 is 16 residues long. The CDR3 reads CASSQDLGADGNTIYF. The CDR3 bases are TGCGCCAGCAGCCAAGATCTGGGGGCTGATGGAAACACCATATATTTT.

Points on this clonotype: This may be a read error, as it is one base from a much larger clone. The CDR3 DNA follows: TGTGCCAGCAGCCCTGATCACCCGGGCGTCGAAAAACTGTTTTTT. Translated, it gives CASSPDHPGVEKLFF. The rearrangement joins TRBV14 to TRBJ1-4; D uncertain. The ends were cut back, 4 bases at V and 8 bases at J, with 17 bases in the middle. Germline CDR1 reads SGHDN; CDR2 reads FVKESK. This CDR3 is built from 15 residues.

The CDR3 is CASSLWVRDSGANVLTF. The CDR3 DNA follows: TGTGCCAGCAGCTTATGGGTCAGGGACTCTGGGGCCAACGTCCTGACTTTC. The chain uses TRBV7-8 and TRBJ2-6, with D tentatively TRBD1 (5 bases). The CDR3 covers 17 residues. V gave up 2 bases and J gave up 0 bases, with 11 bases separating them. CDR1 is SGHVS and CDR2 is FQNEAQ in the germline V gene.

The sample holds many counts of this clonotype. This chain links TRBV2 with TRBJ2-2; 7 nucleotides match TRBD1. Germline CDR1 reads SNHLY; CDR2 reads FYNNEI. The CDR3 is made up of 14 amino acids. Trimming cost V 1 base and J 7 bases; bases outside gene matches: 3. CDR3 sequence: CASSEGQGIGELFF. Written as DNA, the CDR3 is TGTGCCAGCAGTGAAGGACAGGGTATCGGGGAGCTGTTTTTT.

This clonotype turned up a few times. V and J are TRBV9 and TRBJ2-2; no clear D gene. Germline CDR1 and CDR2: SGDLS and YYNGEE. This CDR3 has 15 amino acids. The ends were cut back, 4 bases at V and 6 bases at J, with 16 bases in the middle. CDR3 nucleotides: TGTGCCAGCAGCCCGAGTCCCGGGTTCTCCGGGGAGCTGTTTTTT. This sequence encodes CASSPSPGFSGELFF.

This chain connects TRBV10-3 to TRBJ2-7; D is possibly TRBD1 or TRBD2 (5 bases each). Germline CDR1 reads ENHRY; CDR2 reads SYGVKD. The CDR3 is 14 residues long. V lost 5 bases to trimming and J lost 2 bases, with 13 bases between them. As DNA, the CDR3 is TGTGCCATCAGTACCGGGACCGACGCCTACGAGCAGTACTTC. This codes for CAISTGTDAYEQYF.

This clonotype has a count of ten or more. This chain links TRBV3-1 with TRBJ1-6, with D uncertain. CDR3 length equals 15 residues. CDR1 LGHDT and CDR2 YNNKEL come from the germline V gene (reference sequence). V gave up 4 bases and J gave up 7 bases, with 14 bases separating them. In DNA form, the CDR3 reads TGTGCCAGCAGCCCCGAATGGTCAGCCAATTCACCCCTCCACTTT. This codes for CASSPEWSANSPLHF.

This clonotype was observed at least ten times. The rearrangement uses TRBV28 and TRBJ2-5; no clear D. Germline V gene sequence: CDR1 MDHEN, CDR2 SYDVKM. Trimming took off 6 bases at V and 5 bases at J, with 10 bases between the two ends. The CDR3 runs 12 residues. The CDR3, as DNA: TGTGCCAGCAGCTTAGGACCGGAGACCCAGTACTTC. Translation gives CASSLGPETQYF.

This clonotype was recorded many times. V is TRBV10-3 and J is TRBJ1-4, with D uncertain. Germline assignment: CDR1 ENHRY and CDR2 SYGVKD. The CDR3 sequence is 14 residues long. V dropped 5 bases and J dropped 5 bases, with 12 bases sitting between them. The CDR3, as DNA: TGTGCCATCAGTCACGTACTCACAAATGAAAAACTGTTTTTT. Residues: CAISHVLTNEKLFF.

This clonotype was counted at least ten times. CDR3 in amino acids: CASSRDRGQGGYTF. The CDR3 DNA reads as TGTGCCAGCTCCCGGGACAGGGGGCAGGGTGGCTACACCTTC. The chain is built from TRBV27 and TRBJ1-2, with 12 positions matching TRBD1. The CDR3 sequence is 14 residues long. Germline CDR1 reads MNHEY; CDR2 reads SMNVEV (reference sequence). V lost 8 bases and J lost 7; bases outside the gene matches: 8.

This sequence joins TRBV4-1 and TRBJ2-7, with D unclear. Germline-derived CDR1 and CDR2 are MGHRA and YSYEKL. Trimming took off 4 bases at V and 6 bases at J, with 13 bases between the two ends. The CDR3 length is 13 residues. CDR3 in DNA: TGCGCCAGCAGCCCACCTCGGGTGGGCGAGCAGTACTTC. It encodes CASSPPRVGEQYF.

The V and J genes are TRBV19 and TRBJ2-2, with TRBD2 as a possible D gene (6 bases). The V and J ends lost 3 bases and 5 bases respectively, with 10 bases between them. CDR1 LNHDA and CDR2 SQIVND come from the germline V gene (reference sequence). CDR3 length: 14 residues. In nucleotides, the CDR3 is TGTGCCAGTAGTATGCGGGGTGGAACCGGGGAGCTGTTTTTT. Its translation is CASSMRGGTGELFF. The full variable domain, with the rest looked up from reference TRBV19 and TRBJ2-2, is DGGITQSPKYLFRKEGQNVTLSCEQNLNHDAMYWYRQDPGQGLRLIYYSQIVNDFQKGDIAEGYSVSREKKESFPLTVTSAQKNPTAFYLCASSMRGGTGELFFGEGSRLTVL.

The chain combines TRBV5-1 with TRBJ2-4; no reliable D call. With 0 bases removed from V and 0 bases from J, the gap between germline ends came to 10 bases. The V gene's germline CDR1 is SGHRS and CDR2 YFSETQ. This CDR3 has 16 amino acids. As DNA, the CDR3 is TGCGCCAGCAGCTTGGATAGTGGGCTAGCCAAAAACATTCAGTACTTC. Translation: CASSLDSGLAKNIQYF.

This clonotype was picked up a small number of times. The chain links TRBV19 to TRBJ1-1, with a tentative D call TRBD1 (6 bases). V was shortened by 6 bases and J by 5 bases, with 19 bases between the two germline ends. CDR1 and CDR2 from the germline V gene are LNHDA and SQIVND (reference sequence). The CDR3 is made up of 15 amino acids. Written as DNA, the CDR3 is TGTGCCAGTAGCCCGGTAAGTGGGGGCGAAACTGAAGCTTTCTTT. Its protein product is CASSPVSGGETEAFF.

The rearrangement joins TRBV6-9 to TRBJ2-2; D possibly corresponds to TRBD1 (6 bases). Trimming took 3 bases from V and 5 from J, leaving 25 bases between them. From germline, CDR1 is MNHGY and CDR2 SVAAGI. The CDR3 is 19 amino acids. DNA of the CDR3: TGTGCCAGCAGTTACTCAACCGCCCGTTGGGGGCCAACGACCGGGGAGCTGTTTTTT. It specifies CASSYSTARWGPTTGELFF.